Listed here are 10 T cell receptor beta chains from one sample, sequenced in a study of type 1 regulatory T cells (TCRdb year 2021). Study-wide conclusions, independent of this receptor: A more restricted TCR repertoire was observed in Tr1 cells than in non-Tr1 cells, and this restriction was interpreted in the study as alloantigen-induced clonal expansion.

Antigens for these TCRs are unknown. TCRdb shows the sequencer as Illumina MiSeq. The public reads were run again by TCRdb, first through fastp at Q25 and then through MiXCR, and only productive beta chains were kept. Under each unique CDR3 protein, matching rows form one entry showing the most common genes and DNA. The sample table records about 71,000 distinct CDR3 sequences; roughly 20% of these occur just once. In total, the top ten clones hold 7% to 10% of the sample. Sequenced input: cultured type 1 regulatory T (Tr1) cells, either the whole culture or a sorted fraction (not recorded which). The label giving this sample's cell subset or site can be read as: type 1 regulatory T cells sorted from the T-allo10 product. All receptors come from a human donor in good health.

This clonotype was seen only a few times. The V and J genes are TRBV5-1 and TRBJ2-7; D remains unclear. The length of the CDR3 is 13 residues. Trimming pared 5 bases from V and 1 base from J, leaving 10 bases between. Germline values: CDR1 SGHRS, CDR2 YFSETQ. The CDR3 loop reads CASSQTYSYEQYF. Here the CDR3 DNA reads TGCGCCAGCAGTCAGACTTATTCCTACGAGCAGTACTTC.

The table lists this clonotype with a few counts. The V call is TRBV11-2, the J call TRBJ2-1, with a possible D match to TRBD1 (6 bases). Deletions cut 1 base from V and 5 bases from J, with 12 bases between. CDR1 and CDR2 from the germline V gene are SGHAT and FQNNGV. This CDR3 region has 15 residues. CDR3 amino acids: CASSLASDRNNEQFF. The CDR3 nucleotides are TGTGCCAGCAGCTTAGCCTCGGACAGAAACAATGAGCAGTTCTTC.

A few counts support this clonotype. J is TRBJ2-5 and V is TRBV30; D unclear. V lost 1 base, J lost 1 base, and 10 bases lay in between. The germline V gene encodes CDR1 GTSNPN and CDR2 SVGIG (reference sequence). There are 14 residues in the CDR3. The DNA for the CDR3 is TGTGCCTGGAGTGCAACCGGAACCCAAGAGACCCAGTACTTC. Protein: CAWSATGTQETQYF.

The J gene is TRBJ2-1, the V gene TRBV20-1; D uncertain. CDR3 size: 16 residues. V was shortened by 0 bases and J by 8 bases, with 20 bases between the two germline ends. The V gene's germline CDR1 is DFQATT and CDR2 SNEGSKA (reference sequence). The DNA for the CDR3 is TGCAGTGCTAGAGATCCGCCTTCCGTTAGCAAGGATGAGCAGTTCTTC. Translated, it gives CSARDPPSVSKDEQFF.

This clonotype was counted a few times. The chain links TRBV7-9 to TRBJ1-1; no firm D call. Germline CDR1 reads SEHNR; CDR2 reads FQNEAQ (reference sequence). With 2 bases removed from V and 2 bases from J, the gap between germline ends came to 9 bases. The CDR3 covers 14 residues. The CDR3 is CASSLSRPNTEAFF. The CDR3 bases are TGTGCCAGCAGCTTAAGCCGTCCCAACACTGAAGCTTTCTTT.

This clonotype was found a few times. The rearrangement links TRBV30 to TRBJ1-2, with D possibly being TRBD1 (5 bases). This CDR3 spans 12 amino acids. Germline-derived CDR1 and CDR2 are GTSNPN and SVGIG (reference sequence). V shed 2 bases and J shed 4 bases, with 8 bases lying between them. CDR3 residues: CAWSPTGYGYTF. The CDR3 DNA follows: TGTGCCTGGAGTCCAACAGGCTATGGCTACACCTTC.

This clonotype has a count of ten or more. The chain joins TRBV7-6 to TRBJ2-3; 9 bases are shared with TRBD1. The CDR3 is made up of 13 amino acids. Germline V CDR1 and CDR2: SGHVS, FNYEAQ. V lost 8 bases, J lost 7 bases, and 7 bases stayed unmatched. The CDR3 sequence is CASATGGSNTQYF. The CDR3 DNA reads as TGTGCCAGCGCCACAGGGGGCTCAAATACGCAGTATTTT.

This clonotype appeared many times. The J gene is TRBJ1-5, the V gene TRBV5-1, with 7 nucleotides matching TRBD1. The CDR3 has 16 residues. V was pared by 0 bases and J by 2 bases, with 5 bases of the junction left unmatched. Looked up from germline, CDR1 is SGHRS and CDR2 is YFSETQ. The chain's CDR3 is CASSLGDRAGNQPQHF. DNA of the CDR3: TGCGCCAGCAGCTTGGGTGACAGGGCGGGCAATCAGCCCCAGCATTTT.

This clonotype was detected a few times. J is TRBJ2-7 and V is TRBV20-1; D could derive from TRBD1 or TRBD2 (6 bases each). CDR1 is DFQATT and CDR2 is SNEGSKA in the germline V gene (reference sequence). CDR3 size: 14 residues. Deletions cut 5 bases from V and 2 bases from J, with 16 bases between. This CDR3 is CSARGGTVTYEQYF. CDR3 in DNA: TGCAGTGCTCGAGGGGGGACGGTTACCTACGAGCAGTACTTC.

Comments on this clonotype: One junction end does not reproduce the germline sequence, and a read error may be involved. This chain joins TRBV12-3 or TRBV12-4 and TRBJ2-1, with TRBD2 matching 7 bases. The CDR3 extends over 13 amino acids. This CDR3 reads CASSLAARNEQFF. CDR3 DNA sequence: TGTGCCAGCAGTCTAGCGGCGAGGAATGAGCAGTTCTTC.